These 32 T cell receptor beta chains share one sample of origin, sequenced in a study of CD8+CD57+ T cells in acquired aplastic anemia. Profiling of TCR beta VDJ combinations and CDR3 sequences used genomic DNA as template. Each CDR3 protein gets one entry after TCRdb re-called the reads with MiXCR. Among under 200,000 distinct CDR3 sequences listed, around 47% were seen once. Patients sequenced had flow cytometry evidence of CD8+CD57+ cell expansion. Sample: sorted CD4+, CD8+, or CD8+CD57+ T cells (not recorded which) from PBMCs. The receptors derive from a human donor with aplastic anemia.

In its sample, this clonotype was seen many times. The V gene is TRBV6-1, the J gene TRBJ1-5; no definite D call. This CDR3 is built from 15 residues. In germline, CDR1 is MNHNS, CDR2 SASEGT. V lost 8 bases and J 0 bases, leaving 14 bases between the germline ends. As DNA, the CDR3 is TGTGCCAGCCGGTCACAGATCTATAGCAATCAGCCCCAGCATTTT. Translating gives CASRSQIYSNQPQHF.

With respect to this clonotype: Because the CDR3 is missing its conserved closing phenylalanine or tryptophan, this is likely a read error. The rearrangement links TRBV7-9 to TRBJ1-6; D gene uncertain. CDR3 length: 13 residues. Germline CDR1 and CDR2: SEHNR and FQNEAQ (reference sequence). DNA of the CDR3: TGTGCCAGCAGCTTAGAACTGAATTCACGCCTCCACCTT. This encodes CASSLELNSRLHL.

The J gene is TRBJ2-7, the V gene TRBV7-9; D gene ambiguous. V dropped 6 bases and J dropped 6 bases, with 15 bases sitting between them. The CDR3 runs 13 residues. Germline V gene lookup returns CDR1 SEHNR and CDR2 FQNEAQ (reference sequence). CDR3 coding DNA: TGTGCCAGCAGTTTGAGTGAAGGTCCCGAGCAGTACTTC. As protein: CASSLSEGPEQYF.

There are many counts of this clonotype. V gene TRBV19 combines with J gene TRBJ2-1; no reliable D call. V gave up 3 bases and J gave up 0 bases, with 12 bases separating them. The CDR3 is 16 amino acids. The germline CDR1 and CDR2 sequences are LNHDA and SQIVND (reference sequence). CDR3 coding DNA: TGTGCCAGTAGTATCGGCGCCCGAAGCTCCTACAATGAGCAGTTCTTC. Its protein product is CASSIGARSSYNEQFF.

The chain couples TRBV20-1 to TRBJ1-6; the D gene is possibly TRBD1 (5 bases). V was trimmed by 0 bases and J by 10 bases, leaving 22 bases between them. The CDR3 is made up of 17 amino acids. In germline, CDR1 is DFQATT, CDR2 SNEGSKA (reference sequence). This CDR3 reads CSARDQHLLPGDSPLHF. The CDR3 nucleotides are TGCAGTGCTAGAGATCAGCACCTTCTACCGGGGGACTCACCCCTCCACTTT.

The CDR3 bases are TGTGCCAGCAGTGCTAGCAAGGGGGCCCAAGAGACCCAGTACTTC. Protein product: CASSASKGAQETQYF. The chain combines TRBV25-1 with TRBJ2-5, with TRBD1 identical over 7 bases. The CDR3 extends over 15 amino acids. J was trimmed by 1 base and V by 4 bases; bases with no gene match: 6. Germline lookup yields CDR1 MGHDK and CDR2 SYGVNS.

This chain joins TRBV4-3 and TRBJ1-1, with unresolved D. Germline CDR1 LGHNA, CDR2 YSLEER. CDR3 size: 14 residues. Deletions cut 0 bases from V and 11 bases from J, with 16 bases between. The CDR3 sequence is CASSQEETRPKAFF. CDR3 DNA: TGCGCCAGCAGCCAAGAGGAGACACGTCCTAAGGCTTTCTTT.

This clonotype was detected many times. The V call is TRBV7-2, the J call TRBJ2-1; the D gene is possibly TRBD2 (6 bases). The CDR3 is made up of 17 amino acids. Germline V gives CDR1 SGHTA, CDR2 FQGNSA. The V gene lost 1 base and the J gene lost 0 bases, with 13 bases spanning the gap. CDR3 in DNA: TGTGCCAGCAGCTTAGAGGTGGCTAGCGTCTCCTACAATGAGCAGTTCTTC. Protein: CASSLEVASVSYNEQFF.

This clonotype has at least ten counts. CDR3 amino acids: CASSLNRDYEQFF. Written as DNA, the CDR3 is TGCGCCAGCAGCTTGAACCGGGACTATGAGCAGTTCTTC. The rearrangement uses TRBV5-1 and TRBJ2-1; tentative D call: TRBD2 (6 bases). Looked up from germline, CDR1 is SGHRS and CDR2 is YFSETQ. The CDR3 length is 13 residues. V lost 1 base and J 8 bases, leaving 10 bases between the germline ends.

This clonotype appeared once. The V gene is TRBV20-1, the J gene TRBJ2-7; the D gene is possibly TRBD1 (5 bases). Germline V gene lookup returns CDR1 DFQATT and CDR2 SNEGSKA (reference sequence). The CDR3 spans 15 residues. V was pared by 1 base and J by 0 bases, with 13 bases between. This CDR3 is CSARATDHTSYEQYF. Here the CDR3 DNA reads TGCAGTGCTAGAGCGACAGACCATACCTCCTACGAGCAGTACTTC.

As concerns this clonotype: This may be a read error: a much more frequent sequence differs by one nucleotide. The genes are TRBV6-1 and TRBJ1-4; the D is unclear. The CDR3 consists of 13 residues. Germline CDR1 is MNHNS and CDR2 is SASEGT. With 0 bases removed from V and 16 bases from J, the gap between germline ends came to 15 bases. In DNA, the CDR3 is TGTGCCAGCAGTGAAGCAGGAACCCCGGAGGGGTTTTTT. Amino acids: CASSEAGTPEGFF.

The rearrangement links TRBV24-1 to TRBJ2-5; a weak D match, TRBD1 (5 bases). Trimming shortened V by 4 bases and J by 4 bases, and 18 bases separated the two germline ends. The CDR3 covers 16 residues. Germline V gene data show CDR1 as KGHDR and CDR2 as SFDVKD. This CDR3 reads CATSDPNQGGGETQYF. The CDR3 DNA reads TGTGCCACCAGTGACCCTAATCAGGGTGGCGGAGAGACCCAGTACTTC.

This clonotype was detected many times. This chain links TRBV12-3 or TRBV12-4 with TRBJ1-2; 7 bases fit TRBD1. This CDR3 has 13 residues. V was clipped by 6 bases and J by 6 bases; unmatched bases: 7. In DNA, the CDR3 is TGTGCCAGCAGCCCCAGGGGGTTTGATGGCTACACCTTC. This gives the protein CASSPRGFDGYTF.

A remark on this clonotype: This may arise from a read error, as a much more abundant clone is one base away. Because the CDR3 is missing its conserved closing phenylalanine or tryptophan, this is likely a read error. The V and J genes are TRBV5-1 and TRBJ1-1; the D gene is possibly TRBD1 (6 bases). V was clipped by 1 base and J by 4 bases, with 11 bases between them. Germline CDR1 reads SGHRS; CDR2 reads YFSETQ. The CDR3 loop spans 14 amino acids. The CDR3 loop reads CASSLISGATEAFS. Written as DNA, the CDR3 is TGCGCCAGCAGCTTGATTTCGGGGGCCACTGAAGCTTTCTCT.

The table lists this clonotype with many counts. The chain combines TRBV6-5 with TRBJ1-1; D perhaps matches TRBD1 (6 bases). CDR3 length: 12 residues. The germline V gene has CDR1 MNHEY and CDR2 SVGAGI. Trimming stripped 4 bases from V and 8 bases from J, with 11 bases between. CDR3 protein: CASSLLTGEAFF. In nucleotides, the CDR3 is TGTGCCAGCAGTTTGTTGACAGGAGAAGCTTTCTTT.

The chain uses TRBV11-3 and TRBJ1-6; the D gene is possibly TRBD1 (5 bases). V was shortened by 4 bases and J by 11 bases, with 9 bases between the two germline ends. CDR1 is SGHNT, CDR2 YENEEA, per germline. The CDR3 has 12 amino acids. CDR3 amino acids: CASSYDRAPLHF. As DNA, the CDR3 is TGTGCCAGCAGCTACGACAGAGCACCCCTCCACTTT. Combining the CDR3 with reference TRBV11-3 and TRBJ1-6 gives the whole variable domain EAGVVQSPRYKIIEKKQPVAFWCNPISGHNTLYWYLQNLGQGPELLIRYENEEAVDDSQLPKDRFSAERLKGVDSTLKIQPAELGDSAVYLCASSYDRAPLHFGNGTRLTVT.

This clonotype was seen ten or more times. The rearrangement joins TRBV12-3 or TRBV12-4 to TRBJ2-7, with unresolved D. The length of the CDR3 is 12 residues. The V gene lost 5 bases and the J gene lost 3 bases, with 8 bases spanning the gap. The CDR3 sequence: CASSPSGYEQYF. In nucleotides, the CDR3 is TGTGCCAGCAGTCCGTCGGGCTACGAGCAGTACTTC.

The gene calls are TRBV11-3 and TRBJ1-3; D is undetermined. This CDR3 is built from 14 residues. Germline V lookup: CDR1 SGHNT, CDR2 YENEEA. Deletions cut 5 bases from V and 2 bases from J, with 10 bases between. The CDR3 coding sequence is TGTGCCAGCAGCGAAAGTCGGACTGGAAACACCATATATTTT. Residues: CASSESRTGNTIYF.

The V and J genes are TRBV15 and TRBJ2-3; D remains ambiguous. Germline-derived CDR1 and CDR2 are LNHNV and YYDKDF (reference sequence). Trimming pared 2 bases from V and 2 bases from J, leaving 11 bases between. The length of the CDR3 is 15 residues. The chain's CDR3 is CATSRNTLNTDTQYF. CDR3 nucleotides: TGTGCCACCAGCAGAAACACGCTAAACACAGATACGCAGTATTTT.

Concerning this clonotype: At one end, the junction sequence differs from germline, possibly due to a read error. V gene TRBV5-5 combines with J gene TRBJ2-2; D not certain. CDR1 SGHKS and CDR2 YYEKEE come from the germline V gene (reference sequence). This CDR3 comprises 13 residues. CDR3 nucleotides: TGTGCCAGCGGCTTGGGCTTCACCGGGGAGCTGTTTTTT. Protein: CASGLGFTGELFF.

There are many counts of this clonotype. The chain couples TRBV20-1 to TRBJ2-3; no clear D gene. Germline CDR1 reads DFQATT; CDR2 reads SNEGSKA (reference sequence). The V and J ends lost 0 bases and 14 bases respectively, with 12 bases between them. The CDR3 consists of 11 residues. The CDR3 DNA reads as TGCAGTGCTAGAGAGGATTACCAGGCGTATTTT. This codes for CSAREDYQAYF.

This CDR3 reads CASSPRLAGETDTQYF. In DNA form, the CDR3 reads TGTGCCAGCAGCCCCAGACTAGCGGGGGAGACAGATACGCAGTATTTT. The J gene is TRBJ2-3, the V gene TRBV25-1, with TRBD2 matching over 12 bases. CDR3 length equals 16 residues. CDR1 is MGHDK and CDR2 is SYGVNS in the germline V gene. J lost 3 bases, V lost 6 bases, and 7 bases had no gene match.

The chain employs TRBV5-4 and TRBJ2-7; D gene uncertain. Deletions cut 3 bases from V and 4 bases from J, with 5 bases between. Germline-derived CDR1 and CDR2 are SGHNT and YYREEE (reference sequence). CDR3 length: 11 residues. The CDR3 here is CASSWVYEQYF. The CDR3 region has the DNA TGTGCCAGCAGCTGGGTGTACGAGCAGTACTTC.

Comment on this clonotype: Given the absence of the conserved phenylalanine or tryptophan at the CDR3 end, a read error is likely. Because the CDR3's place on the DNA is in doubt, the DNA is left out and the CDR3 is given as listed by TCRdb. The CDR3 spells CASSLEGREGNY. This chain uses TRBV11-3 with TRBJ1-1. Ends included, the CDR3 has 12 residues. Germline V CDR1 and CDR2: SGHNT, YENEEA.

This clonotype was counted a single time. The V call is TRBV9, the J call TRBJ1-2, with unresolved D. Deletions cut 0 bases from V and 5 bases from J, with 14 bases between. The length of the CDR3 is 15 residues. The germline gives CDR1 SGDLS, CDR2 YYNGEE. The CDR3 coding sequence is TGTGCCAGCAGCGTAGGGAGAGGGCGTGAGTATGGCTACACCTTC. The encoded protein is CASSVGRGREYGYTF.

The sample holds one count of this clonotype. This may come from a read error, since a much larger clone is one base off. The CDR3 ends on some other residue instead of the conserved phenylalanine or tryptophan, so this is likely a read error. This chain uses TRBV2 with TRBJ1-1; TRBD1 might be the D (5 bases). Germline V gene lookup returns CDR1 SNHLY and CDR2 FYNNEI. This CDR3 has 14 residues. V was pared by 6 bases and J by 4 bases, with 15 bases between. The CDR3 sequence: CASSFQGLSTEAFS. In DNA form, the CDR3 reads TGTGCCAGCAGCTTCCAGGGTCTGAGCACTGAAGCTTTCTCT.

This clonotype was counted at least ten times. The rearrangement joins TRBV2 to TRBJ1-2; 7 bases line up with TRBD1. The CDR3 has 13 residues. With V trimmed by 6 bases and J by 3 bases, 4 bases remained unmatched. CDR1 SNHLY and CDR2 FYNNEI come from the germline V gene. CDR3 nucleotides: TGTGCCAGCAGCAGACAGGGAGACTATGGCTACACCTTC. Protein: CASSRQGDYGYTF.

The V and J genes are TRBV15 and TRBJ2-2; 14 bases are a match to TRBD2. The trim removed 4 bases at V and 5 bases at J, leaving 3 bases unmatched. Germline values: CDR1 LNHNV, CDR2 YYDKDF (reference sequence). The CDR3 sequence is 16 residues long. The CDR3 here is CATSTGLAGGTGELFF. CDR3 DNA: TGTGCCACCAGCACAGGACTAGCGGGGGGTACCGGGGAGCTGTTTTTT.

This clonotype was detected only once. The chain combines TRBV15 with TRBJ2-3; possibly TRBD2 for D (5 bases). V shed 3 bases and J shed 4 bases, with 17 bases lying between them. Germline CDR1 is LNHNV and CDR2 is YYDKDF (reference sequence). This CDR3 region has 16 residues. For the CDR3, the DNA is TGTGCCACCAGCAGCCCCAAAGGGAGAATCTCAGATACGCAGTATTTT. This encodes CATSSPKGRISDTQYF.

The V call is TRBV2, the J call TRBJ2-7; 9 bases agree with TRBD1. Trimming took 6 bases from V and 5 from J; bases not matched to a gene: 11. Germline V lookup: CDR1 SNHLY, CDR2 FYNNEI. This CDR3 comprises 15 residues. CDR3 in DNA: TGTGCCAGCAGCTTGGCCACAGGGGGCTTCCACGAGCAGTACTTC. The encoded protein is CASSLATGGFHEQYF.

This clonotype showed up just a few times. At one of its ends the junction is not consistent with the germline gene, which may arise from a read error. CDR3 DNA sequence: TGTGCTAGCAGGAACCTGGGACTAGTCAGCTCCGATGAGCAGTTCTTC. Translating gives CASRNLGLVSSDEQFF. The V and J genes are TRBV11-1 and TRBJ2-1, with 8 bases aligning to TRBD2. The germline V gene has CDR1 SGHAT and CDR2 FQDESV (reference sequence). The CDR3 has 16 amino acids.

This clonotype has more than one count but fewer than ten. The chain links TRBV29-1 to TRBJ1-2; 8 positions agree with TRBD1. With 1 base clipped from V and 4 bases from J, the junction kept 5 bases outside the gene matches. Germline V gene lookup returns CDR1 SQVTM and CDR2 ANQGSEA. The CDR3 is made up of 14 amino acids. The CDR3 DNA reads as TGCAGCGTTGAAGGTGGACAGGGCCGCTATGGCTACACCTTC. It yields the protein CSVEGGQGRYGYTF. Full variable domain (missing parts from reference TRBV29-1 and TRBJ1-2): SAVISQKPSRDICQRGTSLTIQCQVDSQVTMMFWYRQQPGQSLTLIATANQGSEATYESGFVIDKFPISRPNLTFSTLTVSNMSPEDSSIYLCSVEGGQGRYGYTFGSGTRLTVV.